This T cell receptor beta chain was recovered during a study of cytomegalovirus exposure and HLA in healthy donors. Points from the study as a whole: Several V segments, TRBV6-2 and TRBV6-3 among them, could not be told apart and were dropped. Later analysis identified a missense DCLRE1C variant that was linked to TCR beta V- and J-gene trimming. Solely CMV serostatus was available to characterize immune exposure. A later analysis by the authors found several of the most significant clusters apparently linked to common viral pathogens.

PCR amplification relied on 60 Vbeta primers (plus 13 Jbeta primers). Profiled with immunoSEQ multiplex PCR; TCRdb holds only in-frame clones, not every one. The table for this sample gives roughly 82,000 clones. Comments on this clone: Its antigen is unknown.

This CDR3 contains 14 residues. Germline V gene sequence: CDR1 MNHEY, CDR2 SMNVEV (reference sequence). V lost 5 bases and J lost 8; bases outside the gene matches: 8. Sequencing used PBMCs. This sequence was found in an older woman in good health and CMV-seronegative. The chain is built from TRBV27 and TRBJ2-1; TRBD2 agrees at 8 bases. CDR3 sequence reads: CASSSSGSSHEQFF. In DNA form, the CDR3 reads TGTGCCAGCAGTAGCAGCGGGAGTTCCCATGAGCAGTTCTTC.